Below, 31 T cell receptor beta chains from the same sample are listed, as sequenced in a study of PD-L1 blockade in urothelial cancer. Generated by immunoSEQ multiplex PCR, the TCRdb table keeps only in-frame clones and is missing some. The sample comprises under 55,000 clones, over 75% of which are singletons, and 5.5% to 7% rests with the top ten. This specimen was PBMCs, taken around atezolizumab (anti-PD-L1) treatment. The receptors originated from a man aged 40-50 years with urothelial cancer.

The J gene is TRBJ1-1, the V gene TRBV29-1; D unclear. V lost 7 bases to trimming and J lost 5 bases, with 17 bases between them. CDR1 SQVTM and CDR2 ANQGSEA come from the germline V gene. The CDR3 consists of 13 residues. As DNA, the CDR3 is TGCAGCGCCGGCCCGGCGGTTGAAACTGAAGCTTTCTTT. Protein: CSAGPAVETEAFF.

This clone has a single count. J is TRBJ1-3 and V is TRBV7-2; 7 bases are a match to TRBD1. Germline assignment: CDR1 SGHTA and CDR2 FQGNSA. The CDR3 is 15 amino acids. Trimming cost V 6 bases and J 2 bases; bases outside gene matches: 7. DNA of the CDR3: TGTGCCAGCAGTTCAGGGGGGCCAGCTGGAAACACCATATATTTT. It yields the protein CASSSGGPAGNTIYF.

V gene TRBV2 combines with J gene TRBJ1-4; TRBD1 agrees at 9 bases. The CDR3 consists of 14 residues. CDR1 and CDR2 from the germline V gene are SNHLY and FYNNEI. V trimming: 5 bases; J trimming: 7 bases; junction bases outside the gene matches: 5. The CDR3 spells CASSLQGAGEKLFF. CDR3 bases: TGTGCCAGCAGTCTACAGGGGGCGGGTGAAAAACTGTTTTTT.

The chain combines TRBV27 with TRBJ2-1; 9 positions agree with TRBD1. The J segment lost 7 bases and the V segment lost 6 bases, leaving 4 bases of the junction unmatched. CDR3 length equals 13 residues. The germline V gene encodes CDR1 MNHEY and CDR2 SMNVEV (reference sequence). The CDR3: CASRGQGGNEQFF. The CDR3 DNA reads TGTGCCAGCAGGGGACAGGGAGGGAATGAGCAGTTCTTC.

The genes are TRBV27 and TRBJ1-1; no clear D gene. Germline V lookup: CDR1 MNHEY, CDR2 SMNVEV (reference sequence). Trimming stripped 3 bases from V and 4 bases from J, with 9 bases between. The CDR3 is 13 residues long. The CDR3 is CASSFLGSTEAFF. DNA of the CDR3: TGTGCCAGCAGTTTTCTGGGGAGCACTGAAGCTTTCTTT.

As DNA, the CDR3 is TGTGCCAGCAGCTTTCAGGAGGACACTGAAGCTTTCTTT. This sequence encodes CASSFQEDTEAFF. The chain is built from TRBV7-6 and TRBJ1-1, with unresolved D. Germline values: CDR1 SGHVS, CDR2 FNYEAQ. Trimming took 3 bases from V and 3 from J, leaving 8 bases between them. CDR3 length: 13 amino acids.

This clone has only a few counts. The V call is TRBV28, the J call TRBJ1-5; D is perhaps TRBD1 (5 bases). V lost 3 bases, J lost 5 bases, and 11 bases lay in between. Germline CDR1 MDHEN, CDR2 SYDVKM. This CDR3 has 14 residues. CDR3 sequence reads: CASSFWGRDQPQHF. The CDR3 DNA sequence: TGTGCCAGCAGTTTTTGGGGGAGGGATCAGCCCCAGCATTTT.

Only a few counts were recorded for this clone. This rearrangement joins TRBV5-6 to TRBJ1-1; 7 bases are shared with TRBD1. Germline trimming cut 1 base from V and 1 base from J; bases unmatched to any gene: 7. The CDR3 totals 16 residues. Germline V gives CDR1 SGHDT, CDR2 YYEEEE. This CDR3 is CASSLPGDSGNTEAFF. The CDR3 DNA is TGTGCCAGCAGCTTGCCCGGGGACAGCGGGAACACTGAAGCTTTCTTT.

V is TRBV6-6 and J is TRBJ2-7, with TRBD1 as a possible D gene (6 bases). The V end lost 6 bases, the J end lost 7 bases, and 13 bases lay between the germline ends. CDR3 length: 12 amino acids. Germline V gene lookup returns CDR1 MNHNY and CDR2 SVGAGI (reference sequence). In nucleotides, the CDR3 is TGTGCCAGCAGGCCAGGGGTTGGGGAGCAGTACTTC. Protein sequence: CASRPGVGEQYF.

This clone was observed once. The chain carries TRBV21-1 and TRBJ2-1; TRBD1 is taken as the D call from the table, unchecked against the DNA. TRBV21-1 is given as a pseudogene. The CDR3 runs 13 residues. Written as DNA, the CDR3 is TGTGCCAGCAGCATATGGCGTAGGGGGAAGCAGTTCTTC. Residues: CASSIWRRGKQFF.

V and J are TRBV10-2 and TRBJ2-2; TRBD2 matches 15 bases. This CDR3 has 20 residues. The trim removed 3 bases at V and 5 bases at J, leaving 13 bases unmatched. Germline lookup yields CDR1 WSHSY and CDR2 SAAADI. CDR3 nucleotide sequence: TGCGCCAGCAGTGATAGAGGACTAGCGGGAGGGCCTTGGGGGACCGGGGAGCTGTTTTTT. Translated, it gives CASSDRGLAGGPWGTGELFF.

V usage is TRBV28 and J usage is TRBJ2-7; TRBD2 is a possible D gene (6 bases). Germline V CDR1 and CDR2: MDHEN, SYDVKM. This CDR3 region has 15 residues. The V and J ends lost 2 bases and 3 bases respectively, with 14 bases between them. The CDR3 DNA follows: TGTGCCAGCAGTTTAATCGCCGGACTAAACTACGAGCAGTACTTC. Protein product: CASSLIAGLNYEQYF. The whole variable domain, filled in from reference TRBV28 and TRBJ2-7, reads DVKVTQSSRYLVKRTGEKVFLECVQDMDHENMFWYRQDPGLGLRLIYFSYDVKMKEKGDIPEGYSVSREKKERFSLILESASTNQTSMYLCASSLIAGLNYEQYFGPGTRLTVT.

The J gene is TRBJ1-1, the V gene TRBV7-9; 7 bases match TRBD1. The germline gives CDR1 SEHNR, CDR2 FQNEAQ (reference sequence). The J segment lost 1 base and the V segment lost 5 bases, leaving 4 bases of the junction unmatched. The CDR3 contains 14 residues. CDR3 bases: TGTGCCAGCAGCCCCCGGACAGGGAACACTGAAGCTTTCTTT. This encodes CASSPRTGNTEAFF.

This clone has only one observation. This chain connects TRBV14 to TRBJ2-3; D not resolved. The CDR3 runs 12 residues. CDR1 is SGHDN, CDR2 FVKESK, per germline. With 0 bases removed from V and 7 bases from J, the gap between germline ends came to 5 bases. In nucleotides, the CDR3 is TGTGCCAGCAGCCAAGAAGCTAATACGCAGTATTTT. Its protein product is CASSQEANTQYF. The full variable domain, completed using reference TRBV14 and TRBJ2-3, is EAGVTQFPSHSVIEKGQTVTLRCDPISGHDNLYWYRRVMGKEIKFLLHFVKESKQDESGMPNNRFLAERTGGTYSTLKVQPAELEDSGVYFCASSQEANTQYFGPGTRLTVL.

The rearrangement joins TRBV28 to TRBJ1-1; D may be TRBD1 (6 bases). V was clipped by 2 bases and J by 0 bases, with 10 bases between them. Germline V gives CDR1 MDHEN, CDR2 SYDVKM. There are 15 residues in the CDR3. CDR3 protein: CASSLGGRMNTEAFF. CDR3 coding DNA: TGTGCCAGCAGTTTAGGGGGCCGTATGAACACTGAAGCTTTCTTT.

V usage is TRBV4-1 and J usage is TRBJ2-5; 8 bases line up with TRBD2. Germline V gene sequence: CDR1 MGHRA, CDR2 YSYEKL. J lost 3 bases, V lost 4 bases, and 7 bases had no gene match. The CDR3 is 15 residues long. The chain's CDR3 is CASSPPISGKETQYF. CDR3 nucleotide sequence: TGCGCCAGCAGCCCCCCGATTAGCGGGAAAGAGACCCAGTACTTC.

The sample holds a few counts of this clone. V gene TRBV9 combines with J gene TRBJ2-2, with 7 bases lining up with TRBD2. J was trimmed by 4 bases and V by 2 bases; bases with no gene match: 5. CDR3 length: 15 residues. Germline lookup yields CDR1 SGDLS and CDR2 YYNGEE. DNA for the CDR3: TGTGCCAGCAGCGTTGGCGGGAGCCCCACCGGGGAGCTGTTTTTT. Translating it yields CASSVGGSPTGELFF.

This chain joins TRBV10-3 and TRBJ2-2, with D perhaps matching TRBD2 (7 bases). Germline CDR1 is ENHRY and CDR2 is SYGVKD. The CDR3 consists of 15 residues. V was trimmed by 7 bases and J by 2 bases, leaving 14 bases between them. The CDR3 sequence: CAITRGGGNTGELFF. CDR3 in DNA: TGTGCCATCACTAGGGGGGGAGGAAACACCGGGGAGCTGTTTTTT.

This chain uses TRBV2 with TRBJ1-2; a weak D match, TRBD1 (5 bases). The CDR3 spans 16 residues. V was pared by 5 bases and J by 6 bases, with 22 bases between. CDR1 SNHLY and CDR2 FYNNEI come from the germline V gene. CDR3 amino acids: CASSIPGKRSEHGYTF. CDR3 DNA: TGTGCCAGCAGTATCCCAGGGAAAAGAAGTGAGCATGGCTACACCTTC. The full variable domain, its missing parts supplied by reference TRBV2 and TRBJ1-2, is EPEVTQTPSHQVTQMGQEVILRCVPISNHLYFYWYRQILGQKVEFLVSFYNNEISEKSEIFDDQFSVERPDGSNFTLKIRSTKLEDSAMYFCASSIPGKRSEHGYTFGSGTRLTVV.

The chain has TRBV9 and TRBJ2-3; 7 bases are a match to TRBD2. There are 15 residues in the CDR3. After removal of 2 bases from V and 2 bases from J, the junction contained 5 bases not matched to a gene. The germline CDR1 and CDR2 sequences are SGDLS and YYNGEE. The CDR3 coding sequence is TGTGCCAGCAGCGTTGGTGCGGGAGCCACAGATACGCAGTATTTT. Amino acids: CASSVGAGATDTQYF.

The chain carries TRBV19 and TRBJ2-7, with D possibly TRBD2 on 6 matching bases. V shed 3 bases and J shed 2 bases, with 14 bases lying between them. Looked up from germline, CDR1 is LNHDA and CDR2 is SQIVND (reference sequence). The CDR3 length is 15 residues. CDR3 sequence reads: CASSIALAATYEQYF. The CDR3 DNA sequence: TGTGCCAGTAGTATTGCTTTAGCGGCAACCTACGAGCAGTACTTC.

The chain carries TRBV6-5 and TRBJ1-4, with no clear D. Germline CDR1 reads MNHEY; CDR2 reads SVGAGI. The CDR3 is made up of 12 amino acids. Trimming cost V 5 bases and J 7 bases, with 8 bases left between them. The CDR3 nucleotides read TGTGCCAGCAGTATTGAGGGTGAAAAACTGTTTTTT. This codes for CASSIEGEKLFF.

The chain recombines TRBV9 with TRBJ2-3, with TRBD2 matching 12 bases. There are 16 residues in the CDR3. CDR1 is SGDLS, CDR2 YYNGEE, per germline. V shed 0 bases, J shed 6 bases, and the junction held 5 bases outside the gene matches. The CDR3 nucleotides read TGTGCCAGCAGCGTAGACAGACTAGCGGGAGCCGATACGCAGTATTTT. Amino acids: CASSVDRLAGADTQYF.

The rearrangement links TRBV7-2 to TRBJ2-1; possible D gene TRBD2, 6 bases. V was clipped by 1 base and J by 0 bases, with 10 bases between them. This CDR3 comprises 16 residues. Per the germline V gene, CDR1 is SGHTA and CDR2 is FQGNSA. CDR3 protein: CASSLGATSSYNEQFF. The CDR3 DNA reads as TGTGCCAGCAGCTTAGGAGCGACTAGCTCCTACAATGAGCAGTTCTTC. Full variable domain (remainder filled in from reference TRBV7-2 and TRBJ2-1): GAGVSQSPSNKVTEKGKDVELRCDPISGHTALYWYRQSLGQGLEFLIYFQGNSAPDKSGLPSDRFSAERTGGSVSTLTIQRTQQEDSAVYLCASSLGATSSYNEQFFGPGTRLTVL.

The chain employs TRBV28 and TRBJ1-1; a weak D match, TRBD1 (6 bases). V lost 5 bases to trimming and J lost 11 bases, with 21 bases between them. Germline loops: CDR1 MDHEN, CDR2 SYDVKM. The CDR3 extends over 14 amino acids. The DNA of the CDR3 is TGTGCCAGCAGTGCCCCGGGACACCCCCGAAGGGCTTTCTTT. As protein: CASSAPGHPRRAFF.

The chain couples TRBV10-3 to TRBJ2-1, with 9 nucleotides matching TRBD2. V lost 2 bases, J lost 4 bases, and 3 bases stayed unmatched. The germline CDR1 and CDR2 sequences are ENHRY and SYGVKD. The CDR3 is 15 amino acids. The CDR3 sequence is CAISEVTSGYNEQFF. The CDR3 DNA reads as TGTGCCATCAGTGAGGTGACTAGCGGATACAATGAGCAGTTCTTC.

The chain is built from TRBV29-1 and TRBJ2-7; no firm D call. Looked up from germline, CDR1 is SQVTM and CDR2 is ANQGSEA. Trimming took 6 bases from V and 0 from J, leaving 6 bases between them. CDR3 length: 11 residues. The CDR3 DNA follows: TGCAGCGTCAAGAGCTCCTACGAGCAGTACTTC. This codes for CSVKSSYEQYF.

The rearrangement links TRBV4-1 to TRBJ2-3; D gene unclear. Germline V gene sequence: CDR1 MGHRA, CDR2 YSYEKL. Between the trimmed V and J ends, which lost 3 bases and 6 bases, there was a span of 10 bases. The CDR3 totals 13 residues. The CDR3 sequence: CASSQRPGDTQYF. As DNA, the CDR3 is TGCGCCAGCAGCCAGAGGCCGGGTGATACGCAGTATTTT.

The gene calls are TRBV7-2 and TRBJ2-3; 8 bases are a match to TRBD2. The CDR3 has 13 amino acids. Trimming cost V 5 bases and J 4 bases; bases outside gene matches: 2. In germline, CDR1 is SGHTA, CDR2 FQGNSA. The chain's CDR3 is CASSGTRSDTQYF. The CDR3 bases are TGTGCCAGCAGCGGGACTAGATCAGATACGCAGTATTTT.

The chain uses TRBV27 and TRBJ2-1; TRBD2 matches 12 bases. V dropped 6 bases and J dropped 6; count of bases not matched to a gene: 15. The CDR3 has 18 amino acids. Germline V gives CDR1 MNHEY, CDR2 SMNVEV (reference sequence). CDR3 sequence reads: CASSSNLARTSGVNEQFF. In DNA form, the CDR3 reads TGTGCCAGCAGCTCTAACCTCGCCCGGACTAGCGGGGTCAATGAGCAGTTCTTC.

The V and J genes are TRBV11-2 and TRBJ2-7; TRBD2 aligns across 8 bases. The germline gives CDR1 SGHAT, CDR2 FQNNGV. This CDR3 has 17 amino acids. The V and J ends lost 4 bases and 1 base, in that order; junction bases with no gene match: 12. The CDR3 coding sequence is TGTGCCAGCAGCTCGCCGTTCCAGCGGGAGAGATCCTACGAGCAGTACTTC. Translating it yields CASSSPFQRERSYEQYF.